This T cell receptor beta chain emerged from a study of cytomegalovirus exposure and HLA in healthy donors (dated 2017 in TCRdb). Background on the whole study: In an earlier analysis of approximately 500 of the donors, approximately 260 Gb of sequence data and 90 million to 120 million unique TCR beta sequences from roughly 200 million T cells were reported. Across some 400 genotyped donors of the cohort, an average of roughly 230,000 unique TCR beta nucleotide sequences per donor were sequenced, and roughly 20% of those sequences were non-productive. All discovery cohort repertoires had been generated using a single sequencing platform. Genome-wide SNP genotypes for about 55% of the roughly 670 donors were used in a later genetic analysis, which treated that subset as a discovery cohort. A handful of DR-DQ haplotypes were handled as single units for association and clustering because linkage in the cohort was strong. An early release covering about 600 HLA-typed donors comprised about 310 gigabases of sequencing data and approximately 85 million unique TCR sequences. Donor age, sex, ethnicity and CMV serostatus were collected together with the repertoire data. Among the roughly 370 genotyped donors, approximately 76% belonged to the genetic ancestry cluster associated with self-reported Caucasian donors. In a later analysis, previously published TCR beta repertoires from 550 to 750 donors were re-analyzed and high-resolution HLA genotyping was added so that TCR occurrence patterns could be studied. Along with the roughly 670-subject first cohort, a separate validation cohort of 120 different subjects was used. To predict cytomegalovirus infection status, the study brought together high-throughput TCR immunosequencing, statistical association of individual TCRs with disease status, and machine learning. The later analysis used no new phenotypic data to find candidate immune exposures, relying instead on TCR beta sequences and their occurrence across donors. Typing coverage differed by locus: A, B, C, DRB1 and DQB1 were typed in about 620-640 donors, DQA1 in about 550, DPA1 in roughly 590, and DPB1 in 472. An earlier analysis of 500 to 750 of the donors applied high-throughput TCR beta sequencing to assess whether each TCR beta V gene segment acted as functional or pseudogenic. The study profiled the T cell repertoires of approximately 700 subjects by immunosequencing and related them to cytomegalovirus serostatus. Both class I and class II loci were covered by HLA typing, at four-digit resolution. The study aimed to test whether cataloging public T cell receptors could reveal signatures of past pathogen exposure. What the study reported, not specific to this receptor: Some IMGT-functional V segments, including TRBV6-2 and TRBV6-3, could not be distinguished by the 87-base-pair reads and were therefore excluded. A further reported finding was that TCR beta sequences accurately predicted the HLA-A and HLA-B alleles for most subjects in the first cohort. Most TCR sequences were seen in very few donors, while some public TCRs were found in many individuals. A later analysis associated 15,000 to 20,000 TCR beta sequences with specific HLA alleles at a false discovery rate of 0.05. According to the authors, the approach could potentially be generalized to other disease states and immunological phenotypes. HLA typing was unavailable for some donors at each locus, so association tests used only the typed subset. For the cohort, immune exposure information was limited to CMV serostatus. Correlated functional status among segregating V segments might be attributable to linkage disequilibrium, but an unknown experimental factor could not be ruled out. In vitro tests confirmed that a few of the cytomegalovirus-associated TCR beta chains recognize cytomegalovirus antigens. About 17 rarely observed V segments, including chromosome 9 orphons, were excluded from the earlier analysis of several hundred of the donors because counts were too low. In a later analysis, most CMV-associated TCR beta chains were found to appear HLA-restricted, with HLA associations seemingly driven largely by CMV exposure. A group of highly shared sequence variants was considered likely to be a technical artifact of the sequencing pipeline. In an earlier analysis of about 540 of the donors, most TCR beta V segments were observed in productive rearrangements about 87% or about 30% of the time, broadly matching IMGT annotations. Only TCR beta chains were sequenced in this cohort, and the absence of alpha or paired-chain data limited detectable features. A later analysis found that TCR association rates varied across HLA loci, with DRB1 alleles showing the most associated TCRs and HLA-C alleles the fewest. Cytomegalovirus status was reported to be diagnosed by the classifier with high specificity and sensitivity in both the original and validation cohorts. According to a later genetic analysis, donors in an Asian-associated ancestry cluster had fewer N-insertions in productive TCRs than the approximately 670-donor mean. A later analysis found that HLA-associated TCR beta chains were more clonally expanded and had lower generation probabilities than equally common non-associated chains. The presence/absence analyses assumed that sequencing depth was roughly uniform across donors, and that assumption may not be true. When HLA alleles, especially DR and DQ, strongly co-occurred, attributing TCR associations to individual alleles was difficult. In a later analysis, several top co-occurrence clusters were reported to appear linked to parvovirus B19, influenza, CMV and Epstein-Barr virus. A total of fewer than 200 TCR beta chains were listed by the study as associated with cytomegalovirus. V-gene and J-gene trimming of TCR beta chains was associated with a missense DCLRE1C variant in a later genetic analysis, and the association was replicated in an independent cohort.

Receptors were amplified or captured by the immunoSEQ multiplex PCR assay. For the multiplex PCR, a mixture combining 60 forward primers for TCR Vbeta segments and 13 reverse primers for TCR Jbeta segments was used. The CDR3 region of rearranged TCR beta genes was amplified from genomic DNA by a multiplex PCR assay. The amplified TCR beta libraries were sequenced on the Illumina HiSeq System as 87-base-pair reads. The study's processing was this. In a later analysis, tens of millions of unique TCR beta chains were counted across the roughly 700 repertoires, and some 10 million of these chains were shared by at least two donors. Raw reads were error-corrected and collapsed into unique sequences by a nearest-neighbor algorithm in which closely related sequences were merged to remove PCR and sequencing errors. Alignment of CDR3 sequences to IMGT reference sequences was used to assign V, D and J gene segments. Each retained sequence needed at least a six-nucleotide match to both a V gene segment and a J gene segment. Rearrangements were called productive when the CDR3 lacked stop codons and stayed in frame with V and J; all others were non-productive. Following IMGT convention, CDR3 was defined as the stretch from the second conserved V-encoded cysteine to the conserved J-encoded phenylalanine. The earlier analysis of approximately 500 of the donors excluded sequences that lacked an unambiguous match to a single V gene segment. An earlier analysis of 550 to 650 of the donors classified V segments as functional when productive rearrangements were above 56.7% and as segregating when the standard deviation between donors was above 5%. A statistical classification framework was built for diagnosing cytomegalovirus status from the catalog of TCR beta chain sequences. In a later analysis, V and J genes were assigned by comparing TCR nucleotide sequences against IMGT/GENE-DB human TR gene sequences. A later analysis assigned CDR3 sequences and most-parsimonious VDJ recombination scenarios with the TCRdist pipeline. In a later analysis, each TCR beta chain was defined by its CDR3 amino acid sequence together with its V-gene family, and reads lacking a unique V-gene family were excluded. In a later analysis, several hundred highly shared, low-generation-probability nucleotide sequences were removed to address suspected cross-contamination and a sequencing artifact. In a later analysis, a clonal expansion index was calculated for each public chain from normalized within-repertoire ranks of inferred template counts. A later analysis computed generation probabilities with a VDJ recombination model fitted to out-of-frame rearrangements, and checked the results against IGoR. A later analysis scored TCR-TCR, TCR-HLA and TCR-CMV co-occurrence with hypergeometric tests, applying a repertoire-size bias correction to TCR pairs. A later analysis estimated false discovery rates by permuting HLA or CMV assignments 20 times. A later analysis grouped co-occurring TCRs with DBSCAN, adding TCRdist sequence similarity when clustering within HLA-allele-positive subsets. For co-occurrence clustering, repertoires with fewer than 30,000 or more than 120,000 public chains were excluded, along with five repertoires with anomalous nucleotide sharing. In TCRdb, the immuneACCESS table is reduced to in-frame sequences with V and J assigned. These tables do not hold every clone; where another copy was compared, an unresolved V gene accounts for under half, and the others remain unexplained. For V, J and clone size, that table is used; D and trimming come from the DNA. The sample includes some 70,000 clones, with under 80% observed a single time. The ten largest clonotypes hold 11% to 15% of the sample.

The CDR3 sequence holds 13 residues, the cysteine and phenylalanine included. Only the CDR3 portion is preserved as DNA: 39 bases, with reading frame beginning at the first base. V lost 0 bases and J lost 1 base; the stretch between them is 5 bases long. Looking up the germline V gene yields CDR1 SGHRS and CDR2 YFSETQ. On this clone: Its antigen has not been determined. Within one base of it there is no much larger clone, and no base qualities were kept.

The cohort consisted of 600 to 750 healthy bone marrow donors. At the time of sampling, all cohort members were nominally healthy, though unrecorded immune exposures were likely present. The donor tested CMV seropositive and was one of the 289 seropositive cohort members. Each donor provided a peripheral blood sample, and peripheral blood mononuclear cells were used for TCR beta sequencing. The Qiagen DNeasy Blood Extraction Kit was used to extract genomic DNA from the blood cell samples. This receptor was identified in a male donor in good health and CMV-seropositive. Sequencing input: PBMCs. Rearrangement joined TRBV5-1 to TRBJ2-7; the D gene remains uncertain. The CDR3 reads CASSLGQSYEQYF. The nucleotide sequence is TGCGCCAGCAGCTTGGGTCAGTCCTACGAGCAGTACTTC. With the rest looked up from the reference TRBV5-1 and TRBJ2-7 genes rather than sequenced, the full variable domain is KAGVTQTPRYLIKTRGQQVTLSCSPISGHRSVSWYQQTPGQGLQFLFEYFSETQRNKGNFPGRFSGRQFSNSRSEMNVSTLELGDSALYLCASSLGQSYEQYFGPGTRLTVT.